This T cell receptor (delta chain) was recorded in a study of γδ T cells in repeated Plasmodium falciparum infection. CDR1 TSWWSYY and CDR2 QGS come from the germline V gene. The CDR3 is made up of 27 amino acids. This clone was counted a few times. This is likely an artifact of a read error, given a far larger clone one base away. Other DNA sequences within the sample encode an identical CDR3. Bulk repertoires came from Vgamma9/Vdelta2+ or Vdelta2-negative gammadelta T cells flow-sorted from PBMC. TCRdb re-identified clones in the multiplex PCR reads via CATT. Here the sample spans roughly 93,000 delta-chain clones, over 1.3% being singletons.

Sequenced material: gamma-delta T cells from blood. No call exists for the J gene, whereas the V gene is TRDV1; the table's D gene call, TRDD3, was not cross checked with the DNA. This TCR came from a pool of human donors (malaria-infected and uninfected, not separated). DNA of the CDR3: TGTGCTCTTGGGGAACTTCAAATTCCTTCCTACGTCTTTCGAGGGGGATACGATTACCGACTCACCGATAAGCTCATCTTT. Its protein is CALGELQIPSYVFRGGYDYRLTDKLIF.